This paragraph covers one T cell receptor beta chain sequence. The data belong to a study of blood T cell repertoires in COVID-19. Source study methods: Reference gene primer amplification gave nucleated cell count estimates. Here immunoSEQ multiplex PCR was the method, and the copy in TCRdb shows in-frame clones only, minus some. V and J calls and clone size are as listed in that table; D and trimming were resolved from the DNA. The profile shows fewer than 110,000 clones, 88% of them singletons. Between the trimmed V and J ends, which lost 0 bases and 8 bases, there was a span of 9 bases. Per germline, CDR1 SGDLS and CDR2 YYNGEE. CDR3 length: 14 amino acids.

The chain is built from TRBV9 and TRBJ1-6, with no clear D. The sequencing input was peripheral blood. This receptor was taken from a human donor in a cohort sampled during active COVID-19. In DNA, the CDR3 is TGTGCCAGCAGCGTAGAGGGAGATCATTCACCCCTCCACTTT. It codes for CASSVEGDHSPLHF.